This T cell receptor (beta chain) comes out of a study of pediatric ulcerative colitis. Profiled with immunoSEQ multiplex PCR; TCRdb holds only in-frame clones, not every one. The sample yields approximately 40,000 clones, roughly 82% seen once. The ends were cut back, 7 bases at V and 0 bases at J, with 12 bases in the middle. The CDR3 sequence is 14 residues long. Germline V gene data show CDR1 as LNHDA and CDR2 as SQIVND (reference sequence). Rectal tissue came from one to two pinch biopsies taken at colonoscopy. This sequence was found in a boy aged 5 to 17 with severe ulcerative colitis. Sequencing used gut tissue. This chain links TRBV19 with TRBJ1-1; D is unresolved. CDR3 protein: CASTEGSMNTEAFF. CDR3 in DNA: TGTGCCAGTACCGAGGGTTCGATGAACACTGAAGCTTTCTTT. The full variable domain, rest sourced from reference TRBV19 and TRBJ1-1, is DGGITQSPKYLFRKEGQNVTLSCEQNLNHDAMYWYRQDPGQGLRLIYYSQIVNDFQKGDIAEGYSVSREKKESFPLTVTSAQKNPTAFYLCASTEGSMNTEAFFGQGTRLTVV.